This is a list of T cell receptor beta chains from one sample in a study of T cells after yellow fever vaccination. TCRdb processed the 5' RACE reads anew with MiXCR; each CDR3 protein has one entry. The sample includes 620,000 or so distinct CDR3 sequences, roughly an eighth of them seen just once. Sequenced material: PBMCs, taken on the day of the yellow fever booster vaccination. These receptors came from a young man who received the YFV17D yellow fever vaccine. Both conserved end residues are part of each CDR3. The D gene is left open where the match is weak. Size tells how often a clone was seen (once, few, many) or the class of an expanded clone, and some rows leave it out.

v_gene: TRBV5-1; abundance: many; j_gene: TRBJ2-7; d_gene: -; CDR3nt: TGCGCCAGCAGCTTGGTCGGTGAAGTCTACGAGCAGTACTTC; CDR3aa: CASSLVGEVYEQYF
v_gene: TRBV25-1; abundance: few; j_gene: TRBJ2-5; d_gene: -; CDR3nt: TGTGCCAGCAGTGTCTGGGGGAGTAGAGAGACCCAGTACTTC; CDR3aa: CASSVWGSRETQYF
v_gene: TRBV7-2; abundance: few; j_gene: TRBJ2-7; d_gene: TRBD2; CDR3nt: TGTGCCAGCAGCATTTCCGTGACTAGCGGGAGCTACGAGCAGTACTTC; CDR3aa: CASSISVTSGSYEQYF
v_gene: TRBV19; abundance: -; j_gene: TRBJ2-1; d_gene: -; CDR3nt: TGTGCCAGTACCCCCGACTATTCCTCCTACAATGAGCAGTTCTTC; CDR3aa: CASTPDYSSYNEQFF
v_gene: TRBV23-1; abundance: -; j_gene: TRBJ2-7; d_gene: -; CDR3nt: TGCGCCAGCAGTGAAACTAGCAAGGACGAGCAGTACTTC; CDR3aa: CASSETSKDEQYF
v_gene: TRBV7-2; abundance: few; j_gene: TRBJ1-1; d_gene: -; CDR3nt: TGTGCCAGCAGCTATCCTAGGACAACTAACACTGAAGCTTTCTTT; CDR3aa: CASSYPRTTNTEAFF
v_gene: TRBV20-1; abundance: few; j_gene: TRBJ2-1; d_gene: -; CDR3nt: TGCAGTGCAACGAGGACGCAGGAGCAGTTCTTC; CDR3aa: CSATRTQEQFF
v_gene: TRBV5-1; abundance: few; j_gene: TRBJ1-1; d_gene: -; CDR3nt: TGCGCCAGCAGCTCTCCGGAGTGGGGGGGCACTGAAGCTTTCTTT; CDR3aa: CASSSPEWGGTEAFF
v_gene: TRBV7-9; abundance: -; j_gene: TRBJ2-2; d_gene: -; CDR3nt: TGTGCCGGAACTGAACAGAGACAGCTATCGGACACCGGGGAGCTGTTTTTT; CDR3aa: CAGTEQRQLSDTGELFF
v_gene: TRBV23-1; abundance: few; j_gene: TRBJ1-2; d_gene: -; CDR3nt: TGCGCCAGCAGTCTCAACCGGGTCCCGGGAGGCTACACCTTC; CDR3aa: CASSLNRVPGGYTF
v_gene: TRBV6-5; abundance: few; j_gene: TRBJ1-2; d_gene: TRBD1; CDR3nt: TGTGCCAGCAGTTACTCGGACAGGAACGGCTATGGCTACACCTTC; CDR3aa: CASSYSDRNGYGYTF
v_gene: TRBV6-5; abundance: -; j_gene: TRBJ1-2; d_gene: -; CDR3nt: TGTGCCAGCAGTTACTCGAGGAGTACAGGTGGTCGGTATGGCTACACCTTC; CDR3aa: CASSYSRSTGGRYGYTF
v_gene: TRBV24-1; abundance: -; j_gene: TRBJ2-2; d_gene: TRBD1; CDR3nt: TGTGCCACCAGTGTCTCAGGGGGCACCGGGGAGCTGTTTTTT; CDR3aa: CATSVSGGTGELFF
v_gene: TRBV20-1; abundance: -; j_gene: TRBJ2-5; d_gene: -; CDR3nt: TGCAGTGCGAACCCCCGGTTGGGGTACGGTCAAGAGACCCAGTACTTC; CDR3aa: CSANPRLGYGQETQYF
v_gene: TRBV7-9; abundance: -; j_gene: TRBJ1-3; d_gene: -; CDR3nt: TGTGCCAGCACTCAGTACCCGCCGGATGGAAACGCCATATATTTT; CDR3aa: CASTQYPPDGNAIYF
v_gene: TRBV29-1; abundance: -; j_gene: TRBJ2-5; d_gene: -; CDR3nt: TGCAGCTCAAGGAGGGGCGGGGCAGAGACCCAGTACTTC; CDR3aa: CSSRRGGAETQYF
v_gene: TRBV5-8; abundance: -; j_gene: TRBJ2-1; d_gene: -; CDR3nt: TGTGCCAGCAGTTTCTACGTAGGGCAGTCCAACAATGAGCAGTTCTTC; CDR3aa: CASSFYVGQSNNEQFF
v_gene: TRBV10-3; abundance: -; j_gene: TRBJ2-1; d_gene: TRBD1; CDR3nt: TGTGCCATCAGTGAGTCGGGACAGGGGGCGTGGAATGAGCAGTTCTTC; CDR3aa: CAISESGQGAWNEQFF
v_gene: TRBV18; abundance: few; j_gene: TRBJ2-1; d_gene: TRBD2; CDR3nt: TGTGCCAGCTCACCTGAGCGGGAGAGGATGTTCTTC; CDR3aa: CASSPERERMFF
v_gene: TRBV7-9; abundance: -; j_gene: TRBJ2-4; d_gene: -; CDR3nt: TGTGCCAGCAGCTTAGGTGAACTAGCCAAAAACATTCAGTACTTC; CDR3aa: CASSLGELAKNIQYF
v_gene: TRBV7-2; abundance: -; j_gene: TRBJ2-1; d_gene: TRBD2; CDR3nt: TGTGCCAGCAGCTACATAGCGGGAGTGAACCCGTTCTTC; CDR3aa: CASSYIAGVNPFF
v_gene: TRBV5-1; abundance: many; j_gene: TRBJ2-2; d_gene: -; CDR3nt: TGCGCCAGCAGCTTGGAAACAGGGTCCACCGGGGAGCTGTTTTTT; CDR3aa: CASSLETGSTGELFF
v_gene: TRBV29-1; abundance: many; j_gene: TRBJ2-7; d_gene: -; CDR3nt: TGCAGCGTTGTAGGCCTCAAGATGGACGAGCAGTACTTC; CDR3aa: CSVVGLKMDEQYF
v_gene: TRBV4-1; abundance: -; j_gene: TRBJ2-1; d_gene: TRBD2; CDR3nt: TGCGCCAGCAGCCAAGATCAGGGCGGGAGGGCTGCCGGGGGCTCCTACAATGAGCAGTTCTTC; CDR3aa: CASSQDQGGRAAGGSYNEQFF
v_gene: TRBV11-2; abundance: many; j_gene: TRBJ2-1; d_gene: -; CDR3nt: TGTGCCAGCAGCCCTAGGGGGGGCGGGGGCAATGAGCAGTTCTTC; CDR3aa: CASSPRGGGGNEQFF
v_gene: TRBV11-2; abundance: few; j_gene: TRBJ2-7; d_gene: -; CDR3nt: TGTGCCAGCAGCCGCGACGGGACCTACTACGAGCAGTACTTC; CDR3aa: CASSRDGTYYEQYF